Listed below are T cell receptor beta chains from one sample, sequenced in a study of radiation and T cells in renal cell carcinoma. TCRdb's copy holds only in-frame clones and misses some; the assay was immunoSEQ multiplex PCR. The repertoire holds 10,000 to 15,000 clones, 33% seen once, with over 15% in the top ten. The sequencing used tumor tissue, collected from a patient whose treatment included radiotherapy and nephrectomy. Receptor source: a man between 60 and 70 years old with renal cell carcinoma. CDR3s include the opening cysteine and the closing phenylalanine or tryptophan. A D gene is named only where the DNA matches it firmly. Size is stated for part of the rows, as once, few or many counts, or as a class when the clone is expanded.

v_call: TRBV19; clone_size: few; d_call: -; j_call: TRBJ1-5; cdr3_aa: CASSIGARQPQHF; cdr3_nt: TGTGCCAGTAGTATAGGGGCCCGGCAGCCCCAGCATTTT
v_call: TRBV9; clone_size: -; d_call: -; j_call: TRBJ2-3; cdr3_aa: CASSEALAASTDTQYF; cdr3_nt: TGTGCCAGCAGCGAGGCTTTAGCGGCTAGCACAGATACGCAGTATTTT
v_call: TRBV29-1; clone_size: medium-sized; d_call: -; j_call: TRBJ1-5; cdr3_aa: CSVGGGSNQPQHF; cdr3_nt: TGCAGCGTGGGAGGGGGGAGCAATCAGCCCCAGCATTTT
v_call: TRBV18; clone_size: few; d_call: TRBD1; j_call: TRBJ2-3; cdr3_aa: CASSPVGQVTDTQYF; cdr3_nt: TGTGCCAGCTCTCCGGTCGGACAGGTCACAGATACGCAGTATTTT
v_call: TRBV5-4; clone_size: once; d_call: -; j_call: TRBJ2-7; cdr3_aa: CASSFNDFGEQYF; cdr3_nt: TGTGCCAGCAGCTTTAACGATTTCGGCGAGCAGTACTTC
v_call: TRBV29-1; clone_size: few; d_call: TRBD2; j_call: TRBJ2-1; cdr3_aa: CSVGEGLEFF; cdr3_nt: TGCAGCGTAGGAGAGGGACTAGAGTTCTTC
v_call: TRBV10-1; clone_size: few; d_call: -; j_call: TRBJ2-3; cdr3_aa: CASSEPGVNTQYF; cdr3_nt: TGCGCCAGCAGTGAGCCGGGGGTTAATACGCAGTATTTT
v_call: TRBV30; clone_size: few; d_call: -; j_call: TRBJ1-5; cdr3_aa: CAWSPGGGNQPQHF; cdr3_nt: TGTGCCTGGAGTCCTGGAGGGGGCAATCAGCCCCAGCATTTT
v_call: TRBV29-1; clone_size: few; d_call: TRBD1; j_call: TRBJ2-7; cdr3_aa: CSVGFPGGYEQYF; cdr3_nt: TGCAGCGTTGGATTTCCAGGGGGCTACGAGCAGTACTTC
v_call: TRBV25-1; clone_size: few; d_call: TRBD1; j_call: TRBJ1-2; cdr3_aa: CASSQTGAAIYGYTF; cdr3_nt: TGTGCCAGCAGTCAAACAGGGGCCGCCATCTATGGCTACACCTTC
v_call: TRBV6-4; clone_size: few; d_call: TRBD2; j_call: TRBJ2-1; cdr3_aa: CASSDRWRGDMNEQFF; cdr3_nt: TGTGCCAGCAGTGACCGTTGGCGGGGGGATATGAATGAGCAGTTCTTC
v_call: TRBV2; clone_size: many; d_call: TRBD1; j_call: TRBJ2-1; cdr3_aa: CASREGQSSYNEQFF; cdr3_nt: TGTGCCAGCAGAGAGGGACAGAGCTCCTACAATGAGCAGTTCTTC
v_call: TRBV29-1; clone_size: -; d_call: -; j_call: TRBJ2-4; cdr3_aa: CSVEEGSKNIQYF; cdr3_nt: TGCAGCGTTGAGGAGGGGTCCAAAAACATTCAGTACTTC
v_call: TRBV19; clone_size: medium-sized; d_call: -; j_call: TRBJ1-2; cdr3_aa: CASSIEGGDYTF; cdr3_nt: TGTGCCAGTAGTATAGAAGGAGGGGACTACACCTTC
v_call: TRBV7-2; clone_size: few; d_call: -; j_call: TRBJ1-1; cdr3_aa: CASSLVGATEAFF; cdr3_nt: TGTGCCAGCAGCTTAGTAGGTGCGACCGAAGCTTTCTTT
v_call: TRBV9; clone_size: few; d_call: TRBD2; j_call: TRBJ2-1; cdr3_aa: CASSGRGDEQFF; cdr3_nt: TGTGCCAGCAGCGGACGGGGGGATGAGCAGTTCTTC
v_call: TRBV7-2; clone_size: -; d_call: -; j_call: TRBJ2-5; cdr3_aa: CASSSPRGEETQYF; cdr3_nt: TGTGCCAGCAGCTCACCAAGAGGAGAAGAGACCCAGTACTTC
v_call: TRBV30; clone_size: -; d_call: TRBD1; j_call: TRBJ1-2; cdr3_aa: CAWYQDREANYGYTF; cdr3_nt: TGTGCCTGGTATCAGGACAGGGAGGCTAACTATGGCTACACCTTC
v_call: TRBV29-1; clone_size: -; d_call: TRBD2; j_call: TRBJ2-3; cdr3_aa: CSVGLASGSTDTQYF; cdr3_nt: TGCAGCGTTGGTCTGGCTAGCGGAAGCACAGATACGCAGTATTTT
v_call: TRBV15; clone_size: -; d_call: -; j_call: TRBJ2-5; cdr3_aa: CATTGHPQETQYF; cdr3_nt: TGTGCCACCACGGGGCACCCCCAAGAGACCCAGTACTTC
v_call: TRBV5-5; clone_size: -; d_call: -; j_call: TRBJ1-5; cdr3_aa: CASSQGASNSNQPQHF; cdr3_nt: TGTGCCAGCAGCCAGGGAGCGAGTAATAGCAATCAGCCCCAGCATTTT
v_call: TRBV7-6; clone_size: -; d_call: -; j_call: TRBJ2-7; cdr3_aa: CASSLAGAGYEQYF; cdr3_nt: TGTGCCAGCAGCTTAGCAGGGGCCGGCTACGAGCAGTACTTC
v_call: TRBV18; clone_size: -; d_call: TRBD1; j_call: TRBJ2-7; cdr3_aa: CASSADRGRSSYEQYF; cdr3_nt: TGTGCCAGCTCAGCCGACAGGGGGCGTTCCTCCTACGAGCAGTACTTC
v_call: TRBV5-6; clone_size: few; d_call: -; j_call: TRBJ1-1; cdr3_aa: CASSKYRNTEAFF; cdr3_nt: TGTGCCAGCAGCAAATACAGGAACACTGAAGCTTTCTTT
v_call: TRBV5-1; clone_size: -; d_call: -; j_call: TRBJ1-2; cdr3_aa: CASSLVAGVYGYTF; cdr3_nt: TGCGCCAGCAGCTTGGTGGCAGGAGTCTATGGCTACACCTTC
v_call: TRBV25-1; clone_size: -; d_call: -; j_call: TRBJ2-1; cdr3_aa: CASSTHRGDRSYNEQFF; cdr3_nt: TGTGCCAGCAGTACCCACCGGGGCGACAGGTCCTACAATGAGCAGTTCTTC
v_call: TRBV4-2; clone_size: -; d_call: -; j_call: TRBJ1-4; cdr3_aa: CASSPEGSNSEKLFF; cdr3_nt: TGTGCCAGCAGCCCTGAGGGGTCAAATTCCGAAAAACTGTTTTTT
v_call: TRBV5-6; clone_size: -; d_call: -; j_call: TRBJ2-7; cdr3_aa: CASSIGTAIEQYF; cdr3_nt: TGTGCCAGCAGCATTGGGACGGCAATCGAGCAGTACTTC
v_call: TRBV7-8; clone_size: few; d_call: -; j_call: TRBJ1-2; cdr3_aa: CASSLALANYGYTF; cdr3_nt: TGTGCCAGCAGCTTAGCGTTGGCTAACTATGGCTACACCTTC
v_call: TRBV7-9; clone_size: -; d_call: -; j_call: TRBJ2-7; cdr3_aa: CASSVVSSYEQYF; cdr3_nt: TGTGCCAGCAGTGTAGTGAGCTCCTACGAGCAGTACTTC
v_call: TRBV11-2; clone_size: -; d_call: -; j_call: TRBJ1-2; cdr3_aa: CASSLGQGVFYGYTF; cdr3_nt: TGTGCCAGCAGCTTAGGGCAGGGAGTTTTCTATGGCTACACCTTC
v_call: TRBV5-1; clone_size: once; d_call: -; j_call: TRBJ1-1; cdr3_aa: CASRQESRQRNTEAFF; cdr3_nt: TGCGCCAGCAGACAAGAATCCCGACAGAGGAACACTGAAGCTTTCTTT
v_call: TRBV2; clone_size: few; d_call: -; j_call: TRBJ1-5; cdr3_aa: CASNGGNQPQHF; cdr3_nt: TGTGCCAGCAACGGAGGGAATCAGCCCCAGCATTTT
v_call: TRBV27; clone_size: few; d_call: -; j_call: TRBJ2-7; cdr3_aa: CASSLSEGQLGYEQYF; cdr3_nt: TGTGCCAGCAGTTTATCAGAGGGGCAGTTGGGGTACGAGCAGTACTTC
v_call: TRBV19; clone_size: few; d_call: -; j_call: TRBJ2-2; cdr3_aa: CASSEPNTGELFF; cdr3_nt: TGTGCCAGTAGTGAGCCGAACACCGGGGAGCTGTTTTTT
v_call: TRBV5-1; clone_size: once; d_call: -; j_call: TRBJ1-1; cdr3_aa: CASRGGVDTEAFF; cdr3_nt: TGCGCCAGCAGAGGGGGGGTCGACACTGAAGCTTTCTTT
v_call: TRBV25-1; clone_size: -; d_call: TRBD2; j_call: TRBJ2-5; cdr3_aa: CASSGWAGGSGETQYF; cdr3_nt: TGTGCCAGCTCCGGGTGGGCGGGAGGCTCCGGGGAGACCCAGTACTTC
v_call: TRBV27; clone_size: -; d_call: -; j_call: TRBJ2-1; cdr3_aa: CASSILAGMYNEQFF; cdr3_nt: TGTGCCAGCAGTATACTAGCAGGAATGTACAATGAGCAGTTCTTC
v_call: TRBV5-1; clone_size: once; d_call: -; j_call: TRBJ1-1; cdr3_aa: CASSLDGRVSDTEAFF; cdr3_nt: TGCGCCAGCAGCTTGGACGGGCGCGTATCTGACACTGAAGCTTTCTTT
v_call: TRBV29-1; clone_size: -; d_call: -; j_call: TRBJ1-1; cdr3_aa: CSVLNTEAFF; cdr3_nt: TGCAGCGTTTTGAACACTGAAGCTTTCTTT
v_call: TRBV7-2; clone_size: few; d_call: -; j_call: TRBJ2-4; cdr3_aa: CASSLASVPIQYF; cdr3_nt: TGTGCCAGCAGCTTAGCCTCCGTACCGATTCAGTACTTC